The 8 T cell receptor beta chains in this list originate from one sample, sequenced in a study of tumor and adjacent non-tumor tissue in lung cancer. TCRbeta libraries were built with three rounds of nested PCR, modified from ARM-PCR. MiXCR, applied by TCRdb to the multiplex PCR reads, yields one record per CDR3 protein. The table includes approximately 76,000 distinct CDR3 sequences, about two thirds detected once. No cell sorting was done before RNA was extracted from the tissue. The specimen was lung tumor tissue. The source is a woman in her 70s with non-small cell lung cancer.

About this clonotype: A much more abundant neighbour one base away suggests this may be a read error. The chain employs TRBV5-1 and TRBJ2-7; D is perhaps TRBD2 (6 bases). Germline CDR1 SGHRS, CDR2 YFSETQ. The V end lost 3 bases, the J end lost 4 bases, and 17 bases lay between the germline ends. The CDR3 sequence is 15 residues long. In DNA, the CDR3 is TGCGCCAGCAGCTACTTTCGGCGGGATATTTACGAGCAGTACTTC. Protein sequence: CASSYFRRDIYEQYF.

To note about this clonotype: A much larger clone lies a single base off, so this may be a read error. The chain recombines TRBV7-9 with TRBJ2-1; D unclear. Germline-derived CDR1 and CDR2 are SEHNR and FQNEAQ (reference sequence). The CDR3 has 14 amino acids. CDR3 sequence (DNA): TGTGCCAGCAGCTGGGGATCGCGGTACAATGACCAGTTCTTC. Protein product: CASSWGSRYNDQFF.

With regard to this clonotype: A read error may produce the germline difference seen at one junction end. The J gene is TRBJ2-7, the V gene TRBV11-1; a possible D gene is TRBD2 (5 bases). Germline loops: CDR1 SGHAT, CDR2 FQDESV (reference sequence). CDR3 size: 14 residues. The CDR3 region has the DNA TGTGCTAGCAGCCTCTCGGACTGGGATGGCGAGCAGTACTTC. Translated: CASSLSDWDGEQYF. The whole variable domain, filled in from reference TRBV11-1 and TRBJ2-7, reads EAEVAQSPRYKITEKSQAVAFWCDPISGHATLYWYRQILGQGPELLVQFQDESVVDDSQLPKDRFSAERLKGVDSTLKIQPAELGDSAMYLCASSLSDWDGEQYFGPGTRLTVT.

This clonotype showed up many times. The V call is TRBV20-1, the J call TRBJ2-1; a weak D match, TRBD1 (7 bases). This CDR3 is 14 amino acids long. The germline V and J ends were trimmed by 5 bases and 6 bases, with 17 bases remaining between them. CDR1 DFQATT and CDR2 SNEGSKA come from the germline V gene (reference sequence). CDR3: CSAYFDREVNEQFF. CDR3 DNA: TGCAGTGCTTATTTTGACAGGGAGGTCAATGAGCAGTTCTTC.

As concerns this clonotype: At one boundary the junction diverges from the germline segment, which might be a read error. The chain employs TRBV24-1 and TRBJ1-1, with D uncertain. Germline loops: CDR1 KGHDR, CDR2 SFDVKD. This CDR3 spans 13 amino acids. CDR3 protein: CTTLNTQNTEAFF. CDR3 nucleotide sequence: TGTACCACCTTGAACACCCAGAACACTGAAGCTTTCTTT.

A word on this clonotype: Being one base from a much bigger clone, this may be a read error. This chain joins TRBV20-1 and TRBJ2-1; the match to TRBD1 covers 12 bases. The CDR3 is 14 amino acids. Germline CDR1 reads DFQATT; CDR2 reads SNEGSKA (reference sequence). DNA for the CDR3: TGCGGTACCCTCGGGACAGGGGGCAACGATGAGCAGTTCTTC. It translates to CGTLGTGGNDEQFF.

As to this clonotype: This may stem from a read error, because a much larger clone lies one nucleotide away. J is TRBJ1-4 and V is TRBV11-2; TRBD1 might be the D (5 bases). This CDR3 is built from 15 residues. Germline V lookup: CDR1 SGHAT, CDR2 FQNNGV. The DNA for the CDR3 is TGTGCCAGCAGCTCTGAGGGGACGACTAATGAAAAACTGCTTTTT. It is translated as CASSSEGTTNEKLLF.

To note about this clonotype: The junction differs from germline at one of its ends, possibly a read error. DNA of the CDR3: TGTGCCAACAGCTTGGCACGCAGGGTCGCAGATACGCAGTATTTT. Protein: CANSLARRVADTQYF. The chain combines TRBV5-4 with TRBJ2-3, with TRBD1 as a possible D gene (5 bases). This CDR3 has 15 amino acids. The V gene's germline CDR1 is SGHNT and CDR2 YYREEE (reference sequence). Supplemented by reference TRBV5-4 and TRBJ2-3, the full variable domain reads ETGVTQSPTHLIKTRGQQVTLRCSSQSGHNTVSWYQQALGQGPQFIFQYYREEENGRGNFPPRFSGLQFPNYSSELNVNALELDDSALYLCANSLARRVADTQYFGPGTRLTVL.